The source of this TCR beta chain is a study of blood T cells in healthy people across ages. Germline CDR1 reads MGHRA; CDR2 reads YSYEKL. The CDR3 runs 15 residues. Through a sample-barcoded 5' primer and a J-beta primer mix, a second PCR was run for 7 to 11 cycles. Using its own MiXCR run on the 5' RACE reads, TCRdb lists one record per CDR3 protein. This table holds about 1.6 million distinct CDR3 sequences, about 35% found once. Comment on this clonotype: The junction differs from germline at one of its ends, possibly a read error.

The genes are TRBV4-1 and TRBJ2-7, with 10 nucleotides matching TRBD1. This TCR derives from a woman aged 25-40 years in good health. Source material: blood. The CDR3 bases are TGCGCCAGCGGCCAAGAGGGACAGGGGTCCTACGAGCAGTACTTC. Protein product: CASGQEGQGSYEQYF.